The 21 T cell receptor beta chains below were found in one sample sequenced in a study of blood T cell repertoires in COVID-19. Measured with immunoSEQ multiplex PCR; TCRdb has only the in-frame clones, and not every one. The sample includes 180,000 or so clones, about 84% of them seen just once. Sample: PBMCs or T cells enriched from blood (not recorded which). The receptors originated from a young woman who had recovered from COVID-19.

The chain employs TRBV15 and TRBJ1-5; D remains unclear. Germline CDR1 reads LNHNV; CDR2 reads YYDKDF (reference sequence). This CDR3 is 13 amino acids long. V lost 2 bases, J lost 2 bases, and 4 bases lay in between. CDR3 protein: CATSRQGNQPQHF. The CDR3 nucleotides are TGTGCCACCAGCAGACAGGGCAATCAGCCCCAGCATTTT.

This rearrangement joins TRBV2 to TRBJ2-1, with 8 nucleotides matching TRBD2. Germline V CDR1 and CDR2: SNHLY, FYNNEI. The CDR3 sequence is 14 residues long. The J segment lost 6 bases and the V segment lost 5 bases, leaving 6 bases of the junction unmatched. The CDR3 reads CASSSGLARNEQFF. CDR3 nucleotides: TGTGCCAGCAGTTCTGGACTAGCCCGCAATGAGCAGTTCTTC.

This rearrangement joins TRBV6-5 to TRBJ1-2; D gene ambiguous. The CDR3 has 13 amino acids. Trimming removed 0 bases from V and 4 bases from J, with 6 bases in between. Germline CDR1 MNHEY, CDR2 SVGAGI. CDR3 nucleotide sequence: TGTGCCAGCAGTTACTCCGAGGTCTATGGCTACACCTTC. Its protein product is CASSYSEVYGYTF.

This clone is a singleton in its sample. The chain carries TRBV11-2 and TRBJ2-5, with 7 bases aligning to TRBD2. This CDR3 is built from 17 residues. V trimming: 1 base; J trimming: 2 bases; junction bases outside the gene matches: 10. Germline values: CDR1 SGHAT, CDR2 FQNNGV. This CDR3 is CASSLGRAGAEQETQYF. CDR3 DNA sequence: TGTGCCAGCAGCTTAGGTCGGGCGGGAGCGGAACAAGAGACCCAGTACTTC.

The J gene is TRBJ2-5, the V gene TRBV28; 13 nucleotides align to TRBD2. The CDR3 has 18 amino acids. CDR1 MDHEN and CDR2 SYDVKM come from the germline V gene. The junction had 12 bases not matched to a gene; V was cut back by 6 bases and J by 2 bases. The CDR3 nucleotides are TGTGCCAGCAGCACTACTAGCGGGAGGGCAGGGGGACAAGAGACCCAGTACTTC. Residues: CASSTTSGRAGGQETQYF. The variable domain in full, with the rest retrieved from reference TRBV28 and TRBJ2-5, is DVKVTQSSRYLVKRTGEKVFLECVQDMDHENMFWYRQDPGLGLRLIYFSYDVKMKEKGDIPEGYSVSREKKERFSLILESASTNQTSMYLCASSTTSGRAGGQETQYFGPGTRLLVL.

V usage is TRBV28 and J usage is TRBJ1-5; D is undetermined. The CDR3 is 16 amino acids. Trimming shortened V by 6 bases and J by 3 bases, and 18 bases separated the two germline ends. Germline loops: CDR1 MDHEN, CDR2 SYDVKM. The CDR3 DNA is TGTGCCAGCAGCCCTATCGGACGGACTAACAATCAGCCCCAGCATTTT. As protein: CASSPIGRTNNQPQHF.

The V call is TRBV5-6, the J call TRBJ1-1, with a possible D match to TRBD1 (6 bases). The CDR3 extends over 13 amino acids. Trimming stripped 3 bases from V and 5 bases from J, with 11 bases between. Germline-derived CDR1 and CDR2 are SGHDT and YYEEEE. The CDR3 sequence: CASSSTGPTEAFF. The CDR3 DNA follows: TGTGCCAGCAGCTCTACAGGGCCTACTGAAGCTTTCTTT.

CDR3 sequence reads: CASSLTGTGSTDTQYF. The CDR3 nucleotides read TGTGCCAGCAGCCTTACCGGGACAGGGAGCACAGATACGCAGTATTTT. The chain uses TRBV3-1 (or the pseudogene TRBV3-2) and TRBJ2-3; 9 bases align to TRBD1. With 4 bases clipped from V and 0 bases from J, the junction kept 5 bases outside the gene matches. There are 16 residues in the CDR3. Germline V gene lookup returns CDR1 LGHDT and CDR2 YNNKEL (reference sequence).

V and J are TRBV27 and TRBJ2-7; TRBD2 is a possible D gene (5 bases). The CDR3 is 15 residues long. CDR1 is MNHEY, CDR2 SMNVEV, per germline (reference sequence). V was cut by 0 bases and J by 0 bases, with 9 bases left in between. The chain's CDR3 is CASSLSEAVSYEQYF. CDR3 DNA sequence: TGTGCCAGCAGTTTATCAGAAGCGGTCTCCTACGAGCAGTACTTC.

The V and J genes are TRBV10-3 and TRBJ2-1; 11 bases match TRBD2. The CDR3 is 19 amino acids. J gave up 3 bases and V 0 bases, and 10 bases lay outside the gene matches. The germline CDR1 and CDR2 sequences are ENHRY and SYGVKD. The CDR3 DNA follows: TGTGCCATCAGTGAGTCGGGGCTGGGGACTAGCGGCAACTACAATGAGCAGTTCTTC. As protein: CAISESGLGTSGNYNEQFF.

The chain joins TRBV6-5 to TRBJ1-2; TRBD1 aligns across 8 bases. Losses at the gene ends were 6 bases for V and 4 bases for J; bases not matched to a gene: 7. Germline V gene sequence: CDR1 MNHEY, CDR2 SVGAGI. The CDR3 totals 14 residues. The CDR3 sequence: CASREPGTGYGYTF. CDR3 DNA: TGTGCCAGCAGGGAGCCCGGGACAGGCTATGGCTACACCTTC.

CDR3 coding DNA: TGTGCCAGCAGCCCCCCGACTAGCGGGAGGACAGATACGCAGTATTTT. Its translation is CASSPPTSGRTDTQYF. The V call is TRBV7-9, the J call TRBJ2-3; 13 nucleotides match TRBD2. CDR3 length: 16 amino acids. Looked up from germline, CDR1 is SEHNR and CDR2 is FQNEAQ (reference sequence). Trimming at V came to 5 bases and at J to 3 bases, leaving 5 bases not matched to a gene. The whole variable domain, filled in from reference TRBV7-9 and TRBJ2-3, reads DTGVSQNPRHKITKRGQNVTFRCDPISEHNRLYWYRQTLGQGPEFLTYFQNEAQLEKSRLLSDRFSAERPKGSFSTLEIQRTEQGDSAMYLCASSPPTSGRTDTQYFGPGTRLTVL.

This CDR3 is CASSQVDMGLAGNNEQFF. CDR3 coding DNA: TGCGCCAGCAGCCAAGTGGATATGGGACTAGCGGGCAACAATGAGCAGTTCTTC. The V call is TRBV4-1, the J call TRBJ2-1, with TRBD2 matching 12 bases. Looked up from germline, CDR1 is MGHRA and CDR2 is YSYEKL. V gave up 1 base and J gave up 5 bases; unmatched junction bases: 9. This CDR3 has 18 amino acids.

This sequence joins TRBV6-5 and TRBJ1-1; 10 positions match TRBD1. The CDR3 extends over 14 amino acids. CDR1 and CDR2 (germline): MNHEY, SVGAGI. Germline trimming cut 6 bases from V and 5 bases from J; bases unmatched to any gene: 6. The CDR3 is CASSLRDRGTEAFF. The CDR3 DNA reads TGTGCCAGCAGCCTCCGGGACAGGGGTACTGAAGCTTTCTTT.

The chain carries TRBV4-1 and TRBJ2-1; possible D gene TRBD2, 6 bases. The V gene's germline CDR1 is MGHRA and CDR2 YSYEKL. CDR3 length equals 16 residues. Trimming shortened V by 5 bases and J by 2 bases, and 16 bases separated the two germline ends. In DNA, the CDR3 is TGCGCCAGCAGCTTGGAGGGTGGTTCGGCCTACAATGAGCAGTTCTTC. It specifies CASSLEGGSAYNEQFF.

CDR3 DNA: TGTGCCAGCAGAAATCTAGGGGGGAACACTGAAGCTTTCTTT. It codes for CASRNLGGNTEAFF. This chain links TRBV5-4 with TRBJ1-1; D might be TRBD1 (6 bases). The V gene lost 5 bases and the J gene lost 1 base, with 12 bases spanning the gap. This CDR3 is built from 14 residues. CDR1 SGHNT and CDR2 YYREEE come from the germline V gene (reference sequence).

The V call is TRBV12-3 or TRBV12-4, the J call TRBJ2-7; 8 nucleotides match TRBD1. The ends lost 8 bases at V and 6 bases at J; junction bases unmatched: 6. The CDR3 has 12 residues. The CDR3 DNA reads TGTGCCAGCGGGACAGGCTCCACCGAGCAGTACTTC. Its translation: CASGTGSTEQYF.

The CDR3 reads CASSLGANTNEQFF. Written as DNA, the CDR3 is TGTGCCAGCAGCTTAGGGGCTAATACTAATGAGCAGTTCTTC. The V and J genes are TRBV7-9 and TRBJ2-1; no firm D call. The CDR3 covers 14 residues. The V end lost 1 base, the J end lost 7 bases, and 11 bases lay between the germline ends. Germline lookup yields CDR1 SEHNR and CDR2 FQNEAQ (reference sequence). Based on the CDR3 plus reference TRBV7-9 and TRBJ2-1, the full variable domain is DTGVSQNPRHKITKRGQNVTFRCDPISEHNRLYWYRQTLGQGPEFLTYFQNEAQLEKSRLLSDRFSAERPKGSFSTLEIQRTEQGDSAMYLCASSLGANTNEQFFGPGTRLTVL.

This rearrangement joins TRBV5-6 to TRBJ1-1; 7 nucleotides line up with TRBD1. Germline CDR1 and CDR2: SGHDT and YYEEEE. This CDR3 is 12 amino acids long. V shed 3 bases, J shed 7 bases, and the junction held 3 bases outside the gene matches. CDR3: CASSSGQVEAFF. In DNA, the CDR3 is TGTGCCAGCAGCTCAGGACAGGTTGAAGCTTTCTTT.

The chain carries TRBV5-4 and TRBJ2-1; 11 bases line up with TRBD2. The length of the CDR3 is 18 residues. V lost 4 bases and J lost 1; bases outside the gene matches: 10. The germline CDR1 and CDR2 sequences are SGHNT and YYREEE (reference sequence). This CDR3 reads CASSRGVAGGFSYNEQFF. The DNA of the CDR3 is TGTGCCAGCAGCCGGGGGGTAGCGGGAGGGTTTTCCTACAATGAGCAGTTCTTC. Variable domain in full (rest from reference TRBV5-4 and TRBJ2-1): ETGVTQSPTHLIKTRGQQVTLRCSSQSGHNTVSWYQQALGQGPQFIFQYYREEENGRGNFPPRFSGLQFPNYSSELNVNALELDDSALYLCASSRGVAGGFSYNEQFFGPGTRLTVL.

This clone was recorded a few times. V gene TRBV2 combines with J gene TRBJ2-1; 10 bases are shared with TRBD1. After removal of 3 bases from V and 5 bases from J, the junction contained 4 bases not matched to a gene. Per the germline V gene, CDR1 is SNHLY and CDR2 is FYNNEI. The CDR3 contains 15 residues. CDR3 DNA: TGTGCCAGCAGTGATTGGGACAGGGGAAACAATGAGCAGTTCTTC. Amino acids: CASSDWDRGNNEQFF.